These 19 T cell receptor beta chains share one sample of origin, sequenced in a study of T cell changes during pregnancy in multiple sclerosis. Here immunoSEQ multiplex PCR was the method, and the copy in TCRdb shows in-frame clones only, minus some. The data contain about 40,000 clones, roughly 92% of them singletons. The sample was CD4+ T cells from peripheral blood mononuclear cells, taken before pregnancy. The receptors were sampled from a female donor with multiple sclerosis, enrolled in a pregnancy study.

The chain recombines TRBV5-1 with TRBJ2-5; TRBD1 agrees at 9 bases. Near its end, the DNA agrees better with TRBJ2-7, so the J call may be wrong. Germline values: CDR1 SGHRS, CDR2 YFSETQ. The CDR3 is made up of 15 amino acids. The CDR3 region has the DNA TGCGCCAGCAGCTTGTCCGGGACAGGGTCCTACGAGCAGTACTTC. It specifies CASSLSGTGSYEQYF.

The chain is built from TRBV4-3 and TRBJ2-1; possible D gene TRBD2, 5 bases. Germline-derived CDR1 and CDR2 are LGHNA and YSLEER. The CDR3 has 17 residues. The ends were cut back, 3 bases at V and 10 bases at J, with 25 bases in the middle. The CDR3 sequence: CASSHVSGEVSIREQFF. The DNA of the CDR3 is TGCGCCAGCAGCCACGTATCCGGGGAAGTTTCCATCAGGGAGCAGTTCTTC.

The rearrangement joins TRBV19 to TRBJ2-3, with 10 bases matching TRBD1. This CDR3 is 13 amino acids long. With 8 bases clipped from V and 5 bases from J, the junction kept 4 bases outside the gene matches. Germline V lookup: CDR1 LNHDA, CDR2 SQIVND (reference sequence). CDR3 loop: CASADRGQDTQYF. The CDR3 coding sequence is TGTGCCAGTGCAGACAGGGGGCAAGATACGCAGTATTTT.

Here the CDR3 reads CASSLRPGAKLLNYGYTF. CDR3 coding DNA: TGCGCCAGCAGCTTGCGTCCAGGGGCCAAACTACTTAACTATGGCTACACCTTC. V usage is TRBV5-1 and J usage is TRBJ1-2; D possibly corresponds to TRBD1 (6 bases). V was clipped by 1 base and J by 1 base, with 20 bases between them. This CDR3 comprises 18 residues. The germline CDR1 and CDR2 sequences are SGHRS and YFSETQ.

J is TRBJ2-1 and V is TRBV19; D is possibly TRBD2 (6 bases). The V end was cut by 4 bases, the J end by 2 bases, with 12 bases between. The germline gives CDR1 LNHDA, CDR2 SQIVND (reference sequence). The CDR3 is made up of 15 amino acids. The CDR3 sequence: CASSTAGGAYNEQFF. CDR3 nucleotide sequence: TGTGCCAGTAGTACAGCCGGGGGAGCCTACAATGAGCAGTTCTTC.

The V gene is TRBV9, the J gene TRBJ2-3, with 13 positions matching TRBD2. The CDR3 runs 16 residues. Unmatched junction bases numbered 1, after V lost 0 bases and J lost 3 bases. Germline V gene data show CDR1 as SGDLS and CDR2 as YYNGEE. This CDR3 reads CASSVATSGRTDTQYF. For the CDR3, the DNA is TGTGCCAGCAGCGTAGCGACTAGCGGGAGGACAGATACGCAGTATTTT. Combining the CDR3 with reference TRBV9 and TRBJ2-3 gives the whole variable domain DSGVTQTPKHLITATGQRVTLRCSPRSGDLSVYWYQQSLDQGLQFLIQYYNGEERAKGNILERFSAQQFPDLHSELNLSSLELGDSALYFCASSVATSGRTDTQYFGPGTRLTVL.

This rearrangement joins TRBV21-1 to TRBJ2-1; the D segment call TRBD2 is taken from the table without a DNA check. TRBV21-1 is a pseudogene locus. This CDR3 region has 11 residues. The CDR3 coding sequence is TGTGCCAGCAGCCCAACGCGTGAGCAGTTCTTC. Encoded protein: CASSPTREQFF.

This clone was seen once. The chain recombines TRBV6-5 with TRBJ1-1, with a tentative D call TRBD1 (5 bases). V was cut by 6 bases and J by 7 bases, with 9 bases left in between. CDR1 is MNHEY and CDR2 is SVGAGI in the germline V gene. The CDR3 is 11 residues long. The CDR3 region has the DNA TGTGCCAGCAGGGGGGGTTTTGAAGCTTTCTTT. It translates to CASRGGFEAFF.

The chain has TRBV6-5 and TRBJ1-6; 8 positions match TRBD1. V lost 6 bases to trimming and J lost 10 bases; unmatched junction nucleotides: 8. From germline, CDR1 is MNHEY and CDR2 SVGAGI. The CDR3 sequence is 14 residues long. The DNA for the CDR3 is TGTGCCAGCAGCCCCGGGACAGGCCGCTCACCCCTCCACTTT. This gives the protein CASSPGTGRSPLHF.

The chain has TRBV27 and TRBJ1-1; weak D call: TRBD1 (5 bases). This CDR3 comprises 14 residues. The germline V and J ends were trimmed by 2 bases and 1 base, with 8 bases remaining between them. CDR1 is MNHEY, CDR2 SMNVEV, per germline (reference sequence). As DNA, the CDR3 is TGTGCCAGCAGTTTACGGGGGGGGAACACTGAAGCTTTCTTT. Protein product: CASSLRGGNTEAFF.

J is TRBJ1-1 and V is TRBV5-1, with TRBD1 matching 7 bases. V dropped 4 bases and J dropped 4; count of bases not matched to a gene: 4. Germline values: CDR1 SGHRS, CDR2 YFSETQ. There are 13 residues in the CDR3. CDR3 DNA: TGCGCCAGCAGCCAACAGGGGCGCACTGAAGCTTTCTTT. This gives the protein CASSQQGRTEAFF.

The chain has TRBV7-9 and TRBJ2-3; D might be TRBD2 (6 bases). CDR3 length: 13 residues. Germline V CDR1 and CDR2: SEHNR, FQNEAQ (reference sequence). V was shortened by 5 bases and J by 3 bases, with 9 bases between the two germline ends. The CDR3 reads CASSREMTDTQYF. The CDR3 bases are TGTGCCAGCAGCCGGGAGATGACAGATACGCAGTATTTT.

This chain links TRBV2 with TRBJ2-5; 8 bases agree with TRBD2. CDR3 length: 15 amino acids. V lost 3 bases, J lost 4 bases, and 7 bases stayed unmatched. CDR1 and CDR2 from the germline V gene are SNHLY and FYNNEI. Written as DNA, the CDR3 is TGTGCCAGCAGTGACCAGGTTGCGGGGGGAGAGACCCAGTACTTC. Translation gives CASSDQVAGGETQYF.

V is TRBV30 and J is TRBJ2-1; 8 positions match TRBD2. Germline CDR1 reads GTSNPN; CDR2 reads SVGIG (reference sequence). The CDR3 consists of 13 residues. Unmatched junction bases numbered 3, after V lost 4 bases and J lost 4 bases. CDR3 sequence (DNA): TGTGCCTGGACGCCTAGCGGGTACAATGAGCAGTTCTTC. Translation gives CAWTPSGYNEQFF.

J is TRBJ2-7 and V is TRBV6-5, with 8 bases aligning to TRBD1. CDR1 MNHEY and CDR2 SVGAGI come from the germline V gene. The junction had 1 base not matched to a gene; V was cut back by 6 bases and J by 3 bases. The CDR3 sequence is 12 residues long. The DNA of the CDR3 is TGTGCCAGCAGAACAGGGGGCTACGAGCAGTACTTC. It encodes CASRTGGYEQYF.

This chain joins TRBV6-5 and TRBJ2-7; 10 bases line up with TRBD2. In germline, CDR1 is MNHEY, CDR2 SVGAGI. V lost 0 bases, J lost 4 bases, and 6 bases stayed unmatched. This CDR3 is built from 16 residues. The CDR3 loop reads CASSYSPGLAVYEQYF. The CDR3 DNA reads as TGTGCCAGCAGTTACTCCCCTGGACTAGCGGTATACGAGCAGTACTTC.

Turning to this clone: A read error may produce the germline difference seen at one junction end. The chain uses TRBV18 and TRBJ2-6; 7 nucleotides line up with TRBD1. CDR1 and CDR2 (germline): KGHSH, LQKENI. This CDR3 has 15 amino acids. Here the CDR3 reads CASSPVNDRANVLTF. In DNA, the CDR3 is TGTGCCAGCTCACCGGTCAACGACAGGGCAAACGTCCTGACTTTC.

The rearrangement joins TRBV5-1 to TRBJ2-1, with 10 bases that match TRBD2. Germline V gene sequence: CDR1 SGHRS, CDR2 YFSETQ. CDR3 length: 15 residues. The J segment lost 4 bases and the V segment lost 4 bases, leaving 5 bases of the junction unmatched. CDR3 nucleotides: TGCGCCAGCAGCACAGCGGGAGGGCCTTACAATGAGCAGTTCTTC. Its protein product is CASSTAGGPYNEQFF.

The genes are TRBV5-1 and TRBJ2-2; 9 bases map to TRBD1. CDR3 size: 18 residues. J gave up 1 base and V 3 bases, and 10 bases lay outside the gene matches. Germline CDR1 is SGHRS and CDR2 is YFSETQ. CDR3 residues: CASSSLPPTGGNTGELFF. In nucleotides, the CDR3 is TGCGCCAGCAGCTCCCTTCCACCGACAGGGGGGAACACCGGGGAGCTGTTTTTT.